This TCR beta chain was captured by sequencing in a study of T-cell memory formation after mild COVID-19. J was trimmed by 3 bases and V by 0 bases; bases with no gene match: 17. Germline CDR1 and CDR2: SGHVS and FNYEAQ. CDR3 length: 20 residues. Overall study findings and caveats: CD4+ bias marked clones expanding day 15 to 37, unlike balanced contracting clones.

This clonotype turned up a few times. The target antigen is unknown. Using constant-segment primers, 5'RACE produced TCR alpha and TCR beta cDNA libraries carrying sample barcodes and UMIs. TCRdb re-called the 5' RACE reads with MiXCR, one entry per CDR3 protein. The sample shows 450,000 to 650,000 distinct CDR3 sequences, around 17% of them seen only once. Sequences were obtained from PBMCs or a T cell subset sorted from them (not recorded which). The chain links TRBV7-6 to TRBJ1-5; 7 nucleotides line up with TRBD1. The TCR comes from an adult woman who had mild COVID-19 (a few samples of this study predate the infection). Cell type and time point are not known. The CDR3, as DNA: TGTGCCAGCAGCTTAGCCGTTGGGACAGAGGGGGGTTTTCTCAATCAGCCCCAGCATTTT. It translates to CASSLAVGTEGGFLNQPQHF.